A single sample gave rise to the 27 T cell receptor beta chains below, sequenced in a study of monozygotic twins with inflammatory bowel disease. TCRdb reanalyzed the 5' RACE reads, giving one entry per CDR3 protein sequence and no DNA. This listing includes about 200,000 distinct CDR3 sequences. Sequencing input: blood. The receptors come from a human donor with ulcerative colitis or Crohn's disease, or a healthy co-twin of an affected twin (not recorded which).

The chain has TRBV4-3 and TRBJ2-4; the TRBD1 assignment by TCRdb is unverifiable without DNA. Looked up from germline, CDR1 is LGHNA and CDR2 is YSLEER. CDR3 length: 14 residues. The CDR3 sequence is CASSQEGGTAIQYF.

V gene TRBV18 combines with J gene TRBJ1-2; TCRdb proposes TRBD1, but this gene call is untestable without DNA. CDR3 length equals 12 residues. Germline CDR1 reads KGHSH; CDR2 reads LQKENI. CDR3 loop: CASSSNRDGYTF.

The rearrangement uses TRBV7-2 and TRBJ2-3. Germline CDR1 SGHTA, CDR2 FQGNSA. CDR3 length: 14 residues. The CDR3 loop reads CASSLWIAADTQYF.

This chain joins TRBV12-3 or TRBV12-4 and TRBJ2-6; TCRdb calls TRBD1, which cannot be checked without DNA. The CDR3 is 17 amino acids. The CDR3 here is CASSLMGRSSGANVLTF.

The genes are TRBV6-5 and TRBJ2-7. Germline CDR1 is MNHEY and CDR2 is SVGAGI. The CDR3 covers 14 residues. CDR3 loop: CASSYGGRSYEQYF.

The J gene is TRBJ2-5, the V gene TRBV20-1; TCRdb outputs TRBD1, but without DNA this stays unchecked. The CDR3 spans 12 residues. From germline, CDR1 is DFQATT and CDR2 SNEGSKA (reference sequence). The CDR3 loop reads CSAPGTTETQYF.

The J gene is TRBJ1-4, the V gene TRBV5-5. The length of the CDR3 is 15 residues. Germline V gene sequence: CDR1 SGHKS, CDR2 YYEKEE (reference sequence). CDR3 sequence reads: CASSWDGATNEKLFF. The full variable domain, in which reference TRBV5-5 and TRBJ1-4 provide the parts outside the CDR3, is DAGVTQSPTHLIKTRGQQVTLRCSPISGHKSVSWYQQVLGQGPQFIFQYYEKEERGRGNFPDRFSARQFPNYSSELNVNALLLGDSALYLCASSWDGATNEKLFFGSGTQLSVL.

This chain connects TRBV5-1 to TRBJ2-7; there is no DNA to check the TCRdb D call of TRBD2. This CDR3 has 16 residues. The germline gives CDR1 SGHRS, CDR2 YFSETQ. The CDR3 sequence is CASSSGLAGSAYEQYF.

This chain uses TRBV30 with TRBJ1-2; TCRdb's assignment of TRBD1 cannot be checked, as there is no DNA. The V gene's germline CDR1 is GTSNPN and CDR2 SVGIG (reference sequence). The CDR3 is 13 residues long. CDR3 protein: CAWSVGGPAGYTF. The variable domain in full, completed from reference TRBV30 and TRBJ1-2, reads SQTIHQWPATLVQPVGSPLSLECTVEGTSNPNLYWYRQAAGRGLQLLFYSVGIGQISSEVPQNLSASRPQDRQFILSSKKLLLSDSGFYLCAWSVGGPAGYTFGSGTRLTVV.

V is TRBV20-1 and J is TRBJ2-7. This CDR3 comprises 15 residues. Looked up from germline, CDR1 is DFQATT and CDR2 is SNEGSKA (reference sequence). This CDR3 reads CSARADLGGTYEQYF.

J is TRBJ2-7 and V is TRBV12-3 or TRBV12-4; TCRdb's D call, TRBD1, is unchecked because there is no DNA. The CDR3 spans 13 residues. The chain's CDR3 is CASATGGNYEQYF.

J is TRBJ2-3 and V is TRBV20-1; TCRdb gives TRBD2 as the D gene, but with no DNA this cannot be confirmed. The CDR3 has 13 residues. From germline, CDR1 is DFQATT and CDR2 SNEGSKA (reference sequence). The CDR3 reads CSARGSGRDTQYF.

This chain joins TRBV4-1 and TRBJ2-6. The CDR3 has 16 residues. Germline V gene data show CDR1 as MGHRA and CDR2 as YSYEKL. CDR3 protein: CASSQGRPSGANVLTF.

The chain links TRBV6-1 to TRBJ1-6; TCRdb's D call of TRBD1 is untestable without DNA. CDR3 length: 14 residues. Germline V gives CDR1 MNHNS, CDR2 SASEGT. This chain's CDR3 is CASNGQGHNSPLHF.

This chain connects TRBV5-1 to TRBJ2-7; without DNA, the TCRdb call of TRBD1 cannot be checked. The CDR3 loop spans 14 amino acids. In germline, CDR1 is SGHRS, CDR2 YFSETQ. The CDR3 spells CASSFGQGLNEQYF.

This CDR3 reads CASSVRYEVAYNEQFF. The chain links TRBV5-5 to TRBJ2-1. Per the germline V gene, CDR1 is SGHKS and CDR2 is YYEKEE (reference sequence). CDR3 length equals 16 residues.

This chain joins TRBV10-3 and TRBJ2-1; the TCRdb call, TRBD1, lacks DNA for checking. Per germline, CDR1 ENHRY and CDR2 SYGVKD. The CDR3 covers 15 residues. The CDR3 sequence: CAISEGSAGYNEQFF.

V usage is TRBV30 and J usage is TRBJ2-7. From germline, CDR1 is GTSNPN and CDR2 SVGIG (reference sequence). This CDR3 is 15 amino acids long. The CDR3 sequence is CAWSLGLFSSYEQYF.

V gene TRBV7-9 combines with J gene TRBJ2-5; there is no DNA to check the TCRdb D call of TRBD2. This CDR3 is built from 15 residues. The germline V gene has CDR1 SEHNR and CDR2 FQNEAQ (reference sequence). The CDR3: CASSLPERKQETQYF.

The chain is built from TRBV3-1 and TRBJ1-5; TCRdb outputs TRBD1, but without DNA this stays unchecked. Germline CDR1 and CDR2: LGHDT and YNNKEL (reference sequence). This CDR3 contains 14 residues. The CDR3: CASSQVPGEQPQHF.

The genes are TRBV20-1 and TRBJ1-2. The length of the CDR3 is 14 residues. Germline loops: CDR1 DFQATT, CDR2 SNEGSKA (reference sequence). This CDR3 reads CSAGRRSSNYGYTF.

This CDR3 is CSARNTAGAEQYF. V gene TRBV20-1 combines with J gene TRBJ2-7. The CDR3 runs 13 residues. Germline CDR1 and CDR2: DFQATT and SNEGSKA (reference sequence).

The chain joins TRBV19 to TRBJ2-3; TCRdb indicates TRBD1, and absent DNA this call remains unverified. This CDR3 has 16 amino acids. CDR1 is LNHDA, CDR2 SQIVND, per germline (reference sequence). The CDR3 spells CASTSGKGRGTDTQYF.

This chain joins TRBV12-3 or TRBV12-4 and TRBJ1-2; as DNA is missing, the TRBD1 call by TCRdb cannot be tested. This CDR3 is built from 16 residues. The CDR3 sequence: CASSPWESGTGGGYTF.

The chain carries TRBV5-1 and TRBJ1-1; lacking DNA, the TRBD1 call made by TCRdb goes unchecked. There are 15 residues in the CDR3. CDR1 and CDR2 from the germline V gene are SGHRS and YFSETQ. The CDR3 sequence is CASSAQHRVNTEAFF. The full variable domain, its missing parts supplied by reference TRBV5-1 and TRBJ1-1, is KAGVTQTPRYLIKTRGQQVTLSCSPISGHRSVSWYQQTPGQGLQFLFEYFSETQRNKGNFPGRFSGRQFSNSRSEMNVSTLELGDSALYLCASSAQHRVNTEAFFGQGTRLTVV.

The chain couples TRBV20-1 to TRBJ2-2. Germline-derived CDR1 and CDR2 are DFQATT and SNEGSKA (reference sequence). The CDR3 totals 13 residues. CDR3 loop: CSARPLNTGELFF.

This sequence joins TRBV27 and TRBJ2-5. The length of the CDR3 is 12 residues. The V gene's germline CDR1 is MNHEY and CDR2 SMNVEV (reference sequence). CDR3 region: CASSFFGETQYF.